Listed here are 30 T cell receptor beta chains from one sample, sequenced in a study of identifying expanded T cells in peripheral blood. The data were produced by immunoSEQ multiplex PCR, yet TCRdb's version contains in-frame clones alone and is incomplete. The sample shows 100,000 or so clones, 87% of them seen only once. The sequenced sample consisted of blood. The receptors derive from a person aged 18 to 75 in good health.

This clone was seen only once. This chain joins TRBV5-1 and TRBJ2-2; D is unclear. Trimming took 1 base from V and 0 from J, leaving 4 bases between them. Germline V CDR1 and CDR2: SGHRS, YFSETQ. The CDR3 length is 14 residues. The CDR3 nucleotides are TGCGCCAGCAGCTTGAGGGCGAACACCGGGGAGCTGTTTTTT. Translated, it gives CASSLRANTGELFF.

The chain's CDR3 is CASSHTRHFFAEAFF. The CDR3 coding sequence is TGTGCCAGCAGTCACACAAGACACTTCTTCGCTGAAGCTTTCTTT. V gene TRBV7-9 combines with J gene TRBJ1-1, with D unresolved. CDR1 and CDR2 from the germline V gene are SEHNR and FQNEAQ (reference sequence). CDR3 length: 15 residues. V was clipped by 6 bases and J by 6 bases, with 20 bases between them.

V and J are TRBV5-4 and TRBJ2-6; D is uncertain. The V gene lost 0 bases and the J gene lost 0 bases, with 4 bases spanning the gap. CDR1 and CDR2 from the germline V gene are SGHNT and YYREEE (reference sequence). The CDR3 contains 15 residues. The CDR3 loop reads CASSLGRSGANVLTF. CDR3 nucleotide sequence: TGTGCCAGCAGCTTGGGGCGCTCTGGGGCCAACGTCCTGACTTTC.

The J gene is TRBJ1-4, the V gene TRBV4-3; no definite D call. The CDR3 covers 13 residues. Germline lookup yields CDR1 LGHNA and CDR2 YSLEER. V was trimmed by 4 bases and J by 2 bases, leaving 5 bases between them. The chain's CDR3 is CASSPRTNEKLFF. The CDR3 DNA is TGCGCCAGCAGCCCAAGGACTAATGAAAAACTGTTTTTT.

This clone is labeled as medium-sized. V usage is TRBV7-8 and J usage is TRBJ2-5; a possible D gene is TRBD2 (6 bases). Germline assignment: CDR1 SGHVS and CDR2 FQNEAQ. V was cut by 5 bases and J by 7 bases, with 8 bases left in between. The CDR3 sequence is 11 residues long. CDR3 sequence reads: CASSPEGTQYF. CDR3 sequence (DNA): TGTGCCAGCAGCCCGGAGGGGACCCAGTACTTC.

The V call is TRBV11-2, the J call TRBJ2-7; possibly TRBD2 for D (5 bases). Germline V CDR1 and CDR2: SGHAT, FQNNGV. Trimming took 5 bases from V and 0 from J, leaving 14 bases between them. CDR3 length: 15 residues. The CDR3 here is CASSLRSGSSYEQYF. Here the CDR3 DNA reads TGTGCCAGCAGCCTCCGGTCGGGGAGCTCCTACGAGCAGTACTTC.

The chain carries TRBV6-1 and TRBJ2-5; 10 bases match TRBD1. Germline values: CDR1 MNHNS, CDR2 SASEGT. The CDR3 has 15 amino acids. J was trimmed by 5 bases and V by 6 bases; bases with no gene match: 9. This chain's CDR3 is CASSRTGGQWETQYF. The CDR3 nucleotides are TGTGCCAGCAGCAGGACAGGGGGTCAGTGGGAGACCCAGTACTTC.

The CDR3 DNA sequence: TGTGCCAGCTCACCGACTAGCGGGGCGGACAATGAGCAGTTCTTC. Translation gives CASSPTSGADNEQFF. This chain connects TRBV18 to TRBJ2-1, with TRBD2 matching 11 bases. The junction had 3 bases not matched to a gene; V was cut back by 3 bases and J by 5 bases. Germline V CDR1 and CDR2: KGHSH, LQKENI. CDR3 length: 15 amino acids.

The chain is built from TRBV5-5 and TRBJ1-5; 10 positions match TRBD1. Per germline, CDR1 SGHKS and CDR2 YYEKEE (reference sequence). The CDR3 is 15 amino acids. V was clipped by 4 bases and J by 2 bases; unmatched bases: 3. This CDR3 reads CASSMTGGRNQPQHF. CDR3 nucleotide sequence: TGTGCCAGCAGCATGACAGGGGGCCGCAATCAGCCCCAGCATTTT.

The chain uses TRBV2 and TRBJ2-3; D gene unclear. This CDR3 is 16 amino acids long. Between the trimmed V and J ends, which lost 8 bases and 0 bases, there was a span of 18 bases. Germline V gene sequence: CDR1 SNHLY, CDR2 FYNNEI. CDR3 DNA: TGTGCCAGCGGGTATTTTGACTTAACTAGCACAGATACGCAGTATTTT. Translated, it gives CASGYFDLTSTDTQYF.

This chain links TRBV5-4 with TRBJ1-2; possibly TRBD1 for D (6 bases). The CDR3 contains 14 residues. Per germline, CDR1 SGHNT and CDR2 YYREEE (reference sequence). V lost 4 bases, J lost 5 bases, and 15 bases lay in between. The CDR3 is CASSPSTQGYGYTF. The DNA for the CDR3 is TGTGCCAGCAGCCCATCGACACAGGGATATGGCTACACCTTC.

This chain joins TRBV5-4 and TRBJ1-4; D may be TRBD1 (6 bases). The CDR3 is made up of 14 amino acids. CDR1 and CDR2 (germline): SGHNT, YYREEE (reference sequence). Trimming left V 3 bases short and J 4 bases short, with 10 bases between. The CDR3 nucleotides are TGTGCCAGCAGCTCGGACAGCTATAATGAAAAACTGTTTTTT. Protein product: CASSSDSYNEKLFF.

V is TRBV27 and J is TRBJ2-7; 7 positions match TRBD1. The V gene's germline CDR1 is MNHEY and CDR2 SMNVEV (reference sequence). With V trimmed by 4 bases and J by 4 bases, 13 bases remained unmatched. This CDR3 has 16 residues. Here the CDR3 reads CASSSHDRVQKYEQYF. The CDR3 DNA is TGTGCCAGCAGTTCTCACGACAGGGTCCAAAAATACGAGCAGTACTTC.

The CDR3 reads CASSVDPGPYNEQFF. In DNA form, the CDR3 reads TGTGCCAGCAGCGTAGACCCGGGGCCTTACAATGAGCAGTTCTTC. This chain connects TRBV9 to TRBJ2-1; D may correspond to TRBD1 or TRBD2 (5 bases each). Germline V lookup: CDR1 SGDLS, CDR2 YYNGEE. The CDR3 is made up of 15 amino acids. V was trimmed by 0 bases and J by 4 bases, leaving 11 bases between them.

This clone was picked up one time. The chain combines TRBV28 with TRBJ1-2; tentative D call: TRBD1 (6 bases). This CDR3 has 15 amino acids. V lost 5 bases to trimming and J lost 6 bases, with 19 bases between them. Germline CDR1 MDHEN, CDR2 SYDVKM. In nucleotides, the CDR3 is TGTGCCAGCAGTCTAGAGCCAGGGGATATGAATGGCTACACCTTC. Translation: CASSLEPGDMNGYTF.

J is TRBJ2-5 and V is TRBV7-9; D call uncertain. CDR1 and CDR2 (germline): SEHNR, FQNEAQ (reference sequence). V was cut by 6 bases and J by 4 bases, with 6 bases left in between. The CDR3 length is 11 residues. The CDR3 DNA reads TGTGCCAGCAGTAGGAGAGAGACCCAGTACTTC. This codes for CASSRRETQYF.

The chain couples TRBV29-1 to TRBJ2-3; the D is unclear. The CDR3 loop spans 13 amino acids. The germline V gene has CDR1 SQVTM and CDR2 ANQGSEA. V lost 6 bases and J 7 bases, leaving 17 bases between the germline ends. This CDR3 reads CSVQQSYPNTQYF. CDR3 DNA: TGCAGCGTGCAACAATCTTACCCCAATACGCAGTATTTT.

The chain employs TRBV7-9 and TRBJ1-2; D is perhaps TRBD1 (6 bases). Trimming cost V 3 bases and J 10 bases, with 12 bases left between them. The CDR3 has 12 residues. Germline values: CDR1 SEHNR, CDR2 FQNEAQ (reference sequence). The CDR3 nucleotides are TGTGCCAGCAGCTTCAGGGGCGGCGACTACACCTTC. Translation gives CASSFRGGDYTF. Filled out from reference TRBV7-9 and TRBJ1-2, the complete variable domain reads DTGVSQNPRHKITKRGQNVTFRCDPISEHNRLYWYRQTLGQGPEFLTYFQNEAQLEKSRLLSDRFSAERPKGSFSTLEIQRTEQGDSAMYLCASSFRGGDYTFGSGTRLTVV.

The chain has TRBV5-8 and TRBJ1-2; maybe TRBD1 (5 bases). The CDR3 extends over 12 amino acids. The germline V gene has CDR1 SGHTS and CDR2 YDEGEE. V lost 1 base to trimming and J lost 8 bases, with 9 bases between them. CDR3 bases: TGTGCCAGCAGCTTGTCCCGGGGGGGCTACACCTTC. Protein product: CASSLSRGGYTF.

The chain joins TRBV4-3 to TRBJ2-1; D is unresolved. Trimming pared 0 bases from V and 0 bases from J, leaving 6 bases between. The CDR3 is 15 amino acids. Germline values: CDR1 LGHNA, CDR2 YSLEER. The CDR3 DNA reads as TGCGCCAGCAGCCAAGATCAAAACTCCTACAATGAGCAGTTCTTC. Translation: CASSQDQNSYNEQFF.

V usage is TRBV10-2 and J usage is TRBJ2-3; D might be TRBD2 (5 bases). The CDR3 covers 13 residues. Germline V gives CDR1 WSHSY, CDR2 SAAADI. CDR3 nucleotides: TGCGCAGGGAGCCTCTCTAGCACAGATACGCAGTATTTT. Encoded protein: CAGSLSSTDTQYF.

V and J are TRBV9 and TRBJ2-5, with 11 bases fitting TRBD2. The CDR3 contains 14 residues. J lost 5 bases, V lost 6 bases, and 6 bases had no gene match. Germline V gene lookup returns CDR1 SGDLS and CDR2 YYNGEE. For the CDR3, the DNA is TGTGCCAGCAATAGCGGGGGGGCGATTGAGACCCAGTACTTC. Translation: CASNSGGAIETQYF.

The J gene is TRBJ1-2, the V gene TRBV27, with a weak D call TRBD1 (5 bases). With 5 bases removed from V and 4 bases from J, the gap between germline ends came to 17 bases. Germline values: CDR1 MNHEY, CDR2 SMNVEV (reference sequence). The CDR3 contains 15 residues. CDR3 nucleotides: TGTGCCAGCAGTCCGGGACCGACCTCCTCCTATGGCTACACCTTC. Amino acids: CASSPGPTSSYGYTF.

The CDR3 sequence: CASSLYSGSNQPQHF. CDR3 DNA: TGTGCCAGCAGCTTATATTCCGGGTCCAATCAGCCCCAGCATTTT. The chain recombines TRBV7-2 with TRBJ1-5; the D is unclear. The V end was cut by 2 bases, the J end by 3 bases, with 11 bases between. This CDR3 region has 15 residues. CDR1 is SGHTA and CDR2 is FQGNSA in the germline V gene.

The chain has TRBV27 and TRBJ1-5, with 7 bases that match TRBD1. Germline-derived CDR1 and CDR2 are MNHEY and SMNVEV (reference sequence). This CDR3 has 13 residues. The junction had 6 bases not matched to a gene; V was cut back by 6 bases and J by 7 bases. This chain's CDR3 is CASSTGVGQPQHF. The CDR3 bases are TGTGCCAGCAGCACAGGGGTGGGGCAGCCCCAGCATTTT.

This clone came up many times. The CDR3 loop is CASSFWAGGVVYGYTF. CDR3 nucleotide sequence: TGTGCCAGCAGCTTTTGGGCAGGGGGCGTCGTCTATGGCTACACCTTC. The genes are TRBV5-8 and TRBJ1-2; 8 positions match TRBD1. Germline CDR1 and CDR2: SGHTS and YDEGEE. V gave up 2 bases and J gave up 4 bases; unmatched junction bases: 10. The CDR3 has 16 amino acids.

The chain couples TRBV5-1 to TRBJ2-3; TRBD2 might be the D (7 bases). Trimming took off 4 bases at V and 2 bases at J, with 11 bases between the two ends. Per the germline V gene, CDR1 is SGHRS and CDR2 is YFSETQ. This CDR3 comprises 14 residues. CDR3 coding DNA: TGCGCCAGCAGCAAGGGGGGGGACACAGATACGCAGTATTTT. Translated, it gives CASSKGGDTDTQYF.

The J gene is TRBJ2-1, the V gene TRBV12-5, with 12 bases aligning to TRBD2. The CDR3 consists of 16 residues. V shed 5 bases and J 2 bases; nucleotides not matched to a gene: 4. CDR1 is LGHNT and CDR2 is FRNRAP in the germline V gene. CDR3 DNA: TGTGCTAGTGGTCAACGACTAGCGGGGGCCTACAATGAGCAGTTCTTC. Translating gives CASGQRLAGAYNEQFF.

This chain joins TRBV5-1 and TRBJ1-3; TRBD1 matches 8 bases. After removal of 0 bases from V and 3 bases from J, the junction contained 8 bases not matched to a gene. This CDR3 has 17 residues. The germline CDR1 and CDR2 sequences are SGHRS and YFSETQ. The CDR3 bases are TGCGCCAGCAGCTTGGGTAGGCCAGGGGGCTTTGGAAACACCATATATTTT. It specifies CASSLGRPGGFGNTIYF.

This rearrangement joins TRBV18 to TRBJ2-5; weak D call: TRBD2 (5 bases). Germline V gene sequence: CDR1 KGHSH, CDR2 LQKENI. V lost 1 base to trimming and J lost 5 bases, with 8 bases between them. CDR3 length: 13 amino acids. In DNA, the CDR3 is TGTGCCAGCTCACCACAGCGGCGGGAGACCCAGTACTTC. Encoded protein: CASSPQRRETQYF. The full variable domain, its missing parts supplied by reference TRBV18 and TRBJ2-5, is NAGVMQNPRHLVRRRGQEARLRCSPMKGHSHVYWYRQLPEEGLKFMVYLQKENIIDESGMPKERFSAEFPKEGPSILRIQQVVRGDSAAYFCASSPQRRETQYFGPGTRLLVL.